Below, 17 T cell receptor beta chains from the same sample are listed, as sequenced in a study of blood T cell repertoires in COVID-19. Produced via immunoSEQ multiplex PCR; TCRdb's table is partial and in-frame only. The sample consists of 300,000 to 400,000 clones, roughly nine tenths of them appearing once. The specimen sequenced was peripheral blood. The receptor set was obtained from a woman in her twenties or thirties with COVID-19, enrolled during active disease.

This clone was counted once. The CDR3, as DNA: TGTGCCAGCACCCGGACTAGCGGCTACAATGAGCAGTTCTTC. Translated: CASTRTSGYNEQFF. J is TRBJ2-1 and V is TRBV9, with TRBD2 matching 10 bases. The J segment lost 3 bases and the V segment lost 6 bases, leaving 3 bases of the junction unmatched. There are 14 residues in the CDR3. The V gene's germline CDR1 is SGDLS and CDR2 YYNGEE.

The CDR3 loop is CASSWVLAGGSSYNEQFF. Written as DNA, the CDR3 is TGTGCCAGTTCCTGGGTCCTAGCGGGAGGGAGCTCCTACAATGAGCAGTTCTTC. The chain uses TRBV19 and TRBJ2-1; TRBD2 matches 12 bases. This CDR3 region has 18 residues. The germline V gene encodes CDR1 LNHDA and CDR2 SQIVND (reference sequence). With 8 bases clipped from V and 0 bases from J, the junction kept 11 bases outside the gene matches.

This rearrangement joins TRBV3-1 (or the pseudogene TRBV3-2) to TRBJ1-5; tentatively, D is TRBD1 (5 bases). CDR3 size: 12 residues. V lost 2 bases and J lost 6, with 5 bases in between. Germline V gene data show CDR1 as LGHDT and CDR2 as YNNKEL (reference sequence). The CDR3 region is CASSQQGQPQHF. The CDR3, as DNA: TGTGCCAGCAGCCAACAGGGTCAGCCCCAGCATTTT.

V is TRBV6-1 and J is TRBJ1-2; 10 bases line up with TRBD1. The CDR3 length is 14 residues. Trimming removed 3 bases from V and 4 bases from J; junction bases left unmatched: 2. Germline-derived CDR1 and CDR2 are MNHNS and SASEGT. CDR3 loop: CASSEDRGTYGYTF. The CDR3 DNA reads TGTGCCAGCAGTGAGGACAGGGGGACCTATGGCTACACCTTC.

J is TRBJ2-2 and V is TRBV29-1; unclear D gene. V shed 7 bases and J shed 2 bases, with 5 bases lying between them. The CDR3 runs 11 residues. The germline V gene encodes CDR1 SQVTM and CDR2 ANQGSEA. The CDR3 sequence is CSGANTGELFF. DNA of the CDR3: TGCAGCGGGGCCAACACCGGGGAGCTGTTTTTT.

DNA of the CDR3: TGTGCCAGCAGTCGCTACGAGCAGTACTTC. Its protein product is CASSRYEQYF. The genes are TRBV6-5 and TRBJ2-7; no reliable D call. V lost 5 bases, J lost 3 bases, and 2 bases lay in between. Germline V lookup: CDR1 MNHEY, CDR2 SVGAGI. This CDR3 spans 10 amino acids.

The chain couples TRBV28 to TRBJ2-7, with 10 bases matching TRBD2. The CDR3 length is 16 residues. Germline values: CDR1 MDHEN, CDR2 SYDVKM. The trim removed 5 bases at V and 1 base at J, leaving 8 bases unmatched. The CDR3 DNA sequence: TGTGCCAGCAGTGCGAACCTAGCGGGAGCGTCCTACGAGCAGTACTTC. Amino acids: CASSANLAGASYEQYF.

The chain joins TRBV6-6 to TRBJ1-1; D gene ambiguous. Germline CDR1 and CDR2: MNHNY and SVGAGI (reference sequence). The germline V and J ends were trimmed by 4 bases and 2 bases, with 8 bases remaining between them. The CDR3 loop spans 13 amino acids. This CDR3 is CASSFGGNTEAFF. The CDR3 DNA follows: TGTGCCAGCAGTTTCGGCGGTAACACTGAAGCTTTCTTT.

The genes are TRBV6-5 and TRBJ2-2, with 7 bases aligning to TRBD2. The CDR3 length is 13 residues. V dropped 7 bases and J dropped 7; count of bases not matched to a gene: 6. CDR1 and CDR2 (germline): MNHEY, SVGAGI. The CDR3 loop is CASTTGGVGELFF. Here the CDR3 DNA reads TGTGCCAGCACCACGGGGGGAGTCGGGGAGCTGTTTTTT.

The chain has TRBV5-6 and TRBJ2-7; D possibly corresponds to TRBD1 (5 bases). The germline CDR1 and CDR2 sequences are SGHDT and YYEEEE. The length of the CDR3 is 15 residues. V was shortened by 2 bases and J by 2 bases, with 14 bases between the two germline ends. The CDR3 DNA sequence: TGTGCCAGCAGCTTAACAGGAGTTTCGACCTACGAGCAGTACTTC. Translation gives CASSLTGVSTYEQYF.

This chain joins TRBV7-2 and TRBJ2-7, with TRBD1 as a possible D gene (6 bases). The CDR3 runs to 13 residues. CDR1 is SGHTA, CDR2 FQGNSA, per germline. V lost 5 bases and J 2 bases, leaving 10 bases between the germline ends. CDR3 amino acids: CASSIQGAYEQYF. As DNA, the CDR3 is TGTGCCAGCAGCATACAGGGCGCCTACGAGCAGTACTTC.

The rearrangement joins TRBV28 to TRBJ2-7; 10 bases align to TRBD2. The CDR3 length is 16 residues. The trim removed 5 bases at V and 0 bases at J, leaving 7 bases unmatched. Per the germline V gene, CDR1 is MDHEN and CDR2 is SYDVKM. CDR3 loop: CASSLSSGSFSYEQYF. For the CDR3, the DNA is TGTGCCAGCAGTCTGTCTAGCGGGAGTTTCTCCTACGAGCAGTACTTC.

The chain employs TRBV19 and TRBJ1-1; D gene unclear. The CDR3 totals 14 residues. Trimming took 6 bases from V and 2 from J, leaving 13 bases between them. Per the germline V gene, CDR1 is LNHDA and CDR2 is SQIVND (reference sequence). The CDR3 DNA follows: TGTGCCAGTAGAACGGGAAGTACTAACACTGAAGCTTTCTTT. Encoded protein: CASRTGSTNTEAFF.

The gene calls are TRBV6-2 or TRBV6-3 and TRBJ1-5, with TRBD1 as a possible D gene (5 bases). With 5 bases removed from V and 5 bases from J, the gap between germline ends came to 10 bases. This CDR3 is built from 13 residues. The germline V gene has CDR1 MNHEY and CDR2 SVGEGT. The CDR3 DNA follows: TGTGCCAGCAGTACAGGAGCCTATCAGCCCCAGCATTTT. Protein product: CASSTGAYQPQHF.

The V and J genes are TRBV19 and TRBJ2-3; 16 nucleotides line up with TRBD2. The trim removed 2 bases at V and 2 bases at J, leaving 7 bases unmatched. Germline V gene data show CDR1 as LNHDA and CDR2 as SQIVND (reference sequence). The CDR3 runs to 19 residues. The CDR3 nucleotides are TGTGCCAGTAGTATACACGGGACTAGCGGGAGGGGCGACACAGATACGCAGTATTTT. Translating gives CASSIHGTSGRGDTDTQYF.

The chain joins TRBV30 to TRBJ2-3; the D gene is possibly TRBD1 (5 bases). V shed 3 bases and J shed 2 bases, with 12 bases lying between them. CDR3 size: 14 residues. CDR1 is GTSNPN, CDR2 SVGIG, per germline (reference sequence). The CDR3 loop is CAWSDLTVTDTQYF. The CDR3 coding sequence is TGTGCCTGGAGCGACCTGACAGTCACAGATACGCAGTATTTT.

This chain connects TRBV29-1 to TRBJ2-1, with 7 bases identical to TRBD1. Germline V gene data show CDR1 as SQVTM and CDR2 as ANQGSEA. This CDR3 is 11 amino acids long. The ends lost 8 bases at V and 9 bases at J; junction bases unmatched: 7. The CDR3 DNA sequence: TGCAGCACGTACAGGGGACGTGAGCAGTTCTTC. This translates into CSTYRGREQFF.